The 9 T cell receptor beta chains in this list originate from one sample, sequenced in a study of siplizumab effects on memory and regulatory T cells. Assay used: immunoSEQ multiplex PCR; TCRdb lists only in-frame clones, some missing. The sample yields 50,000 to 55,000 clones, 95% to 98% seen once. Material for sequencing was naive CD4+ T cells sorted from blood. Receptors were obtained from a human donor in good health.

About this clone itself: A junction boundary mismatches the germline segment, possibly from a read error. V is TRBV29-1 and J is TRBJ1-4; maybe TRBD1 (5 bases). The CDR3 loop spans 13 amino acids. Germline V gene sequence: CDR1 SQVTM, CDR2 ANQGSEA. The DNA of the CDR3 is TGTGGTGGGGCCAGACCAACTAATGAAAAACTGTTTTTT. It is translated as CGGARPTNEKLFF.

The V call is TRBV27, the J call TRBJ2-7; no clear D gene. Germline V lookup: CDR1 MNHEY, CDR2 SMNVEV (reference sequence). V gave up 5 bases and J gave up 3 bases, with 20 bases separating them. The CDR3 is made up of 16 amino acids. The CDR3 reads CASSPFRLLGFYEQYF. CDR3 DNA sequence: TGTGCCAGCAGTCCCTTCCGGCTTTTAGGGTTCTACGAGCAGTACTTC.

V is TRBV5-1 and J is TRBJ2-2; 8 nucleotides match TRBD2. This CDR3 has 16 residues. Germline loops: CDR1 SGHRS, CDR2 YFSETQ. V shed 2 bases, J shed 0 bases, and the junction held 3 bases outside the gene matches. This CDR3 is CASSFLAGTNTGELFF. CDR3 nucleotide sequence: TGCGCCAGCAGCTTCCTAGCGGGCACGAACACCGGGGAGCTGTTTTTT.

This rearrangement joins TRBV2 to TRBJ2-1, with a tentative D call TRBD2 (6 bases). The germline V gene encodes CDR1 SNHLY and CDR2 FYNNEI. The CDR3 loop spans 16 amino acids. Trimming stripped 4 bases from V and 4 bases from J, with 17 bases between. CDR3: CASSGQRAPFYNEQFF. CDR3 in DNA: TGTGCCAGCAGTGGGCAGCGGGCCCCCTTTTACAATGAGCAGTTCTTC.

The chain combines TRBV18 with TRBJ1-4; possibly TRBD1 for D (6 bases). Germline V gene sequence: CDR1 KGHSH, CDR2 LQKENI. CDR3 size: 15 residues. V dropped 6 bases and J dropped 2 bases, with 13 bases sitting between them. CDR3 sequence: CASSPIGGTNEKLFF. The CDR3, as DNA: TGTGCCAGCTCCCCCATTGGGGGCACTAATGAAAAACTGTTTTTT.

V is TRBV5-4 and J is TRBJ1-3; D gene uncertain. This CDR3 is 14 amino acids long. CDR1 SGHNT and CDR2 YYREEE come from the germline V gene (reference sequence). The V gene lost 1 base and the J gene lost 7 bases, with 12 bases spanning the gap. CDR3 loop: CASSLFGGRNTIYF. As DNA, the CDR3 is TGTGCCAGCAGCTTGTTTGGCGGGCGGAACACCATATATTTT.

The gene calls are TRBV15 and TRBJ1-5; 7 positions match TRBD1. Trimming removed 6 bases from V and 0 bases from J; junction bases left unmatched: 5. CDR1 is LNHNV, CDR2 YYDKDF, per germline (reference sequence). The length of the CDR3 is 15 residues. This chain's CDR3 is CATSRDSRSNQPQHF. CDR3 nucleotides: TGTGCCACCAGTAGGGACAGCCGTAGCAATCAGCCCCAGCATTTT.

This sequence joins TRBV6-1 and TRBJ2-1; 15 nucleotides line up with TRBD2. V trimming: 4 bases; J trimming: 3 bases; junction bases outside the gene matches: 10. The germline CDR1 and CDR2 sequences are MNHNS and SASEGT. The CDR3 has 19 residues. The CDR3 DNA is TGTGCCAGCAGTGCGCACCGGACTAGCGGGAGGGCCCGCTACAATGAGCAGTTCTTC. It codes for CASSAHRTSGRARYNEQFF.

The V and J genes are TRBV14 and TRBJ2-5, with 14 bases matching TRBD2. The ends lost 1 base at V and 2 bases at J; junction bases unmatched: 12. The germline V gene encodes CDR1 SGHDN and CDR2 FVKESK. This CDR3 is 20 amino acids long. CDR3: CASSQGPPGLAGVEQETQYF. In nucleotides, the CDR3 is TGTGCCAGCAGCCAAGGACCCCCGGGACTAGCGGGAGTGGAGCAAGAGACCCAGTACTTC.